The 27 T cell receptor beta chains reported below all come from one sample, sequenced in a study of quantifying T cell responses using KT2 cells. About the research overall: cDNA was made from DNase-treated RNA using alpha and beta constant primers.

A single-stranded UMI oligo with SP2 sequence was ligated to cDNA 3' ends. The first PCR ran approximately 4 cycles with an equimolar RC1.1 and RC1.2 beta primer mix. TCRdb redid the calling of the UMI-ligation and nested PCR reads with MiXCR, one entry per CDR3 protein. The sample has fewer than 50,000 distinct CDR3 sequences, about 18% seen once. Sequencing used PBMCs spiked with cells of the T cell clone KT2. These receptors all come from a human donor.

This clonotype has a count of ten or more. The rearrangement uses TRBV20-1 and TRBJ2-1, with D possibly TRBD2 on 6 matching bases. V gave up 6 bases and J gave up 4 bases, with 13 bases separating them. CDR3 length: 13 residues. The germline CDR1 and CDR2 sequences are DFQATT and SNEGSKA (reference sequence). As DNA, the CDR3 is TGCAGTGCCATCGGGACTTCATACAATGAGCAGTTCTTC. Its translation is CSAIGTSYNEQFF.

The table lists this clonotype with a few counts. This chain uses TRBV20-1 with TRBJ2-7, with D perhaps TRBD2 (5 bases). Trimming cost V 6 bases and J 5 bases, with 11 bases left between them. The germline gives CDR1 DFQATT, CDR2 SNEGSKA (reference sequence). The length of the CDR3 is 11 residues. This CDR3 is CSAESGNEQYF. CDR3 sequence (DNA): TGCAGTGCGGAATCGGGGAACGAGCAGTACTTC.

Sample share makes this clonotype medium-sized. This chain connects TRBV29-1 to TRBJ2-1; perhaps TRBD1 as D (6 bases). CDR1 SQVTM and CDR2 ANQGSEA come from the germline V gene. The V end lost 4 bases, the J end lost 6 bases, and 13 bases lay between the germline ends. The CDR3 consists of 13 residues. The CDR3 DNA sequence: TGCAGCGTTGTACTGCAGGGGAGCAATGAGCAGTTCTTC. Its protein is CSVVLQGSNEQFF.

The V and J genes are TRBV13 and TRBJ2-3; D gene unclear. Trimming took 4 bases from V and 1 from J, leaving 18 bases between them. Germline lookup yields CDR1 PRHDT and CDR2 FYEKMQ (reference sequence). This CDR3 region has 17 residues. The CDR3 reads CASSSRRAGGRTDTQYF. The CDR3 DNA follows: TGTGCCAGCAGCTCCCGCCGGGCCGGCGGACGCACAGATACGCAGTATTTT.

The gene calls are TRBV19 and TRBJ2-1; 10 positions agree with TRBD2. Looked up from germline, CDR1 is LNHDA and CDR2 is SQIVND (reference sequence). The V segment lost 3 bases and the J segment 8 bases; nucleotides outside the gene matches: 7. The CDR3 sequence is 15 residues long. CDR3 protein: CASSIEAGGRYEQFF. In nucleotides, the CDR3 is TGTGCCAGTAGTATCGAAGCGGGAGGGCGGTATGAGCAGTTCTTC. Full variable domain (remainder filled in from reference TRBV19 and TRBJ2-1): DGGITQSPKYLFRKEGQNVTLSCEQNLNHDAMYWYRQDPGQGLRLIYYSQIVNDFQKGDIAEGYSVSREKKESFPLTVTSAQKNPTAFYLCASSIEAGGRYEQFFGPGTRLTVL.

This clonotype was counted many times. The chain has TRBV11-3 and TRBJ2-3; TRBD1 matches at 8 bases. V was pared by 4 bases and J by 9 bases, with 6 bases of the junction left unmatched. The germline CDR1 and CDR2 sequences are SGHNT and YENEEA. This CDR3 has 13 amino acids. The CDR3 here is CASSSDRGRTQYF. CDR3 DNA sequence: TGTGCCAGCAGCTCAGACAGGGGTAGGACGCAGTATTTT.

In this sample, this clonotype turned up many times. The V and J genes are TRBV7-9 and TRBJ2-7; 11 nucleotides align to TRBD1. The junction had 7 bases not matched to a gene; V was cut back by 4 bases and J by 5 bases. The V gene's germline CDR1 is SEHNR and CDR2 FQNEAQ (reference sequence). CDR3 length equals 15 residues. The CDR3 DNA is TGTGCCAGCAGCTATCGGACAGGGGGCGGGAACGAGCAGTACTTC. It translates to CASSYRTGGGNEQYF.

This clonotype was seen more than once but under ten times. The chain has TRBV20-1 and TRBJ2-1, with a weak D call TRBD2 (5 bases). Deletions cut 6 bases from V and 6 bases from J, with 18 bases between. The CDR3 has 14 residues. CDR1 and CDR2 (germline): DFQATT, SNEGSKA (reference sequence). The CDR3 DNA follows: TGCAGTGCCCAACTAGAGGGTCCCTTCAATGAGCAGTTCTTC. Amino acids: CSAQLEGPFNEQFF.

This clonotype was seen many times. The rearrangement links TRBV27 to TRBJ2-2; 14 nucleotides align to TRBD2. V was pared by 7 bases and J by 7 bases, with 5 bases of the junction left unmatched. This CDR3 spans 15 amino acids. Germline V gene data show CDR1 as MNHEY and CDR2 as SMNVEV (reference sequence). DNA for the CDR3: TGTGCCAGCACGCGGACTAGCGGGGGGCTCGGGGAGCTGTTTTTT. This sequence encodes CASTRTSGGLGELFF.

This clonotype was counted a few times. This chain uses TRBV6-4 with TRBJ2-1, with D possibly TRBD2 on 7 matching bases. V lost 5 bases to trimming and J lost 4 bases, with 15 bases between them. CDR1 and CDR2 (germline): MRHNA, SNTAGT. This CDR3 is 15 amino acids long. In nucleotides, the CDR3 is TGTGCCAGCAGTAGGGGGGAGGGCGTATACAATGAGCAGTTCTTC. Translated, it gives CASSRGEGVYNEQFF.

The rearrangement joins TRBV12-3 or TRBV12-4 to TRBJ2-2, with 11 bases identical to TRBD1. Trimming cost V 6 bases and J 6 bases; bases outside gene matches: 6. The CDR3 spans 15 residues. The CDR3 here is CASRPGQGAPGELFF. The CDR3 DNA sequence: TGTGCCAGCAGACCTGGACAGGGGGCGCCCGGGGAGCTGTTTTTT.

This clonotype was observed a few times. This chain uses TRBV6-2 or TRBV6-3 with TRBJ2-2; 7 positions agree with TRBD2. Looked up from germline, CDR1 is MNHEY and CDR2 is SVGEGT. V dropped 8 bases and J dropped 5; count of bases not matched to a gene: 5. This CDR3 region has 13 residues. This CDR3 is CASGRRETGELFF. DNA of the CDR3: TGTGCCAGCGGTCGGCGGGAGACCGGGGAGCTGTTTTTT.

The rearrangement joins TRBV13 to TRBJ2-1; a possible D gene is TRBD1 (6 bases). Trimming removed 5 bases from V and 10 bases from J, with 12 bases in between. CDR3 length equals 12 residues. Germline V gene data show CDR1 as PRHDT and CDR2 as FYEKMQ (reference sequence). The CDR3 DNA is TGTGCCAGCAGCGGGGGACATTTCGAGCAGTTCTTC. As protein: CASSGGHFEQFF.

This clonotype was seen more than once but under ten times. The chain joins TRBV5-1 to TRBJ2-1; the match to TRBD1 covers 10 bases. Trimming at V came to 4 bases and at J to 4 bases, leaving 8 bases not matched to a gene. The CDR3 runs to 16 residues. Germline values: CDR1 SGHRS, CDR2 YFSETQ. The CDR3 loop reads CASSRPGTGDYNEQFF. In nucleotides, the CDR3 is TGCGCCAGCAGCCGCCCAGGGACAGGGGATTACAATGAGCAGTTCTTC.

This clonotype has at least ten counts. The gene calls are TRBV7-2 and TRBJ1-2, with 7 bases aligning to TRBD1. Germline loops: CDR1 SGHTA, CDR2 FQGNSA. The trim removed 4 bases at V and 2 bases at J, leaving 13 bases unmatched. This CDR3 spans 17 amino acids. The DNA of the CDR3 is TGTGCCAGCAGCTCATCCAGGGGGTTGAGTGACAACTATGGCTACACCTTC. Translated: CASSSSRGLSDNYGYTF.

Ten or more counts support this clonotype. The genes are TRBV5-1 and TRBJ1-6, with D possibly TRBD1 on 5 matching bases. The CDR3 covers 16 residues. V lost 2 bases, J lost 1 base, and 10 bases lay in between. The germline V gene has CDR1 SGHRS and CDR2 YFSETQ. The DNA of the CDR3 is TGCGCCAGCAGCTTCGAAGACAGTTCCTATAATTCACCCCTCCACTTT. This encodes CASSFEDSSYNSPLHF. Based on the CDR3 plus reference TRBV5-1 and TRBJ1-6, the full variable domain is KAGVTQTPRYLIKTRGQQVTLSCSPISGHRSVSWYQQTPGQGLQFLFEYFSETQRNKGNFPGRFSGRQFSNSRSEMNVSTLELGDSALYLCASSFEDSSYNSPLHFGNGTRLTVT.

This clonotype was counted many times. The CDR3, as DNA: TGTGCCAGTAGCCCGGTTCATACCGGGGAGCTGTTTTTT. This codes for CASSPVHTGELFF. The V gene is TRBV19, the J gene TRBJ2-2; D is unresolved. The CDR3 sequence is 13 residues long. With 6 bases removed from V and 5 bases from J, the gap between germline ends came to 10 bases. Germline values: CDR1 LNHDA, CDR2 SQIVND (reference sequence).

V usage is TRBV6-1 and J usage is TRBJ2-3; no clear D. The CDR3 totals 12 residues. V was shortened by 8 bases and J by 1 base, with 7 bases between the two germline ends. CDR1 and CDR2 (germline): MNHNS, SASEGT. Here the CDR3 DNA reads TGTGCCAGCTGGGGTCGCACAGATACGCAGTATTTT. This sequence encodes CASWGRTDTQYF.

This chain connects TRBV29-1 to TRBJ1-2; D unresolved. The ends were cut back, 0 bases at V and 5 bases at J, with 13 bases in the middle. The CDR3 length is 14 residues. Germline-derived CDR1 and CDR2 are SQVTM and ANQGSEA. The CDR3 nucleotides read TGCAGCGTTGAAGATCCCGGCACGATGTATGGCTACACCTTC. This sequence encodes CSVEDPGTMYGYTF.

This rearrangement joins TRBV7-2 to TRBJ2-7; no definite D call. This CDR3 has 11 residues. The V end was cut by 5 bases, the J end by 6 bases, with 8 bases between. CDR1 and CDR2 (germline): SGHTA, FQGNSA. CDR3 coding DNA: TGTGCCAGCAGCAATCTGCGCGAGCAGTACTTC. Amino acids: CASSNLREQYF.

There are a few counts of this clonotype. The chain links TRBV4-1 to TRBJ2-3; 7 bases line up with TRBD2. The CDR3 has 18 amino acids. The V and J ends lost 0 bases and 2 bases, in that order; junction bases with no gene match: 11. The V gene's germline CDR1 is MGHRA and CDR2 YSYEKL. DNA for the CDR3: TGCGCCAGCAGCCAAGATACGGGGGGAGCCCTGATCACAGATACGCAGTATTTT. It specifies CASSQDTGGALITDTQYF.

This clonotype occurred a few times. The chain has TRBV11-3 and TRBJ2-4; TRBD1 matches at 7 bases. The CDR3 loop spans 17 amino acids. The V segment lost 4 bases and the J segment 0 bases; nucleotides outside the gene matches: 9. From germline, CDR1 is SGHNT and CDR2 YENEEA. CDR3 in DNA: TGTGCCAGCAGCTCGCTTGGGGACAGCGAAGCCAAAAACATTCAGTACTTC. Its protein is CASSSLGDSEAKNIQYF. The complete variable domain, with remaining parts taken from reference TRBV11-3 and TRBJ2-4, reads EAGVVQSPRYKIIEKKQPVAFWCNPISGHNTLYWYLQNLGQGPELLIRYENEEAVDDSQLPKDRFSAERLKGVDSTLKIQPAELGDSAVYLCASSSLGDSEAKNIQYFGAGTRLSVL.

The chain carries TRBV29-1 and TRBJ2-7, with a weak D call TRBD2 (5 bases). The CDR3 totals 11 residues. Trimming removed 7 bases from V and 2 bases from J, with 9 bases in between. Germline lookup yields CDR1 SQVTM and CDR2 ANQGSEA. DNA for the CDR3: TGCAGCGCGGCGGGCCCCTACGAGCAGTACTTC. This gives the protein CSAAGPYEQYF.

In this sample, this clonotype turned up many times. The chain is built from TRBV4-1 and TRBJ2-7; TRBD2 aligns across 7 bases. The CDR3 runs 13 residues. Germline trimming cut 0 bases from V and 6 bases from J; bases unmatched to any gene: 2. CDR1 is MGHRA, CDR2 YSYEKL, per germline. DNA for the CDR3: TGCGCCAGCAGCCAAGATGGGGAGGGCGAGCAGTACTTC. Amino acids: CASSQDGEGEQYF.

V gene TRBV19 combines with J gene TRBJ2-7; D remains unclear. The CDR3 has 14 amino acids. With 6 bases removed from V and 3 bases from J, the gap between germline ends came to 15 bases. CDR1 LNHDA and CDR2 SQIVND come from the germline V gene (reference sequence). The CDR3 sequence is CASSPRGRVYEQYF. CDR3 coding DNA: TGTGCCAGTAGCCCCCGCGGAAGGGTCTACGAGCAGTACTTC.

This clonotype was picked up many times. The V call is TRBV14, the J call TRBJ2-3, with TRBD2 as a possible D gene (5 bases). The CDR3 is 15 amino acids. V was clipped by 2 bases and J by 0 bases, with 9 bases between them. Germline values: CDR1 SGHDN, CDR2 FVKESK. The CDR3 here is CASSQRGGSTDTQYF. The CDR3 DNA follows: TGTGCCAGCAGCCAACGAGGAGGAAGCACAGATACGCAGTATTTT. The full variable domain, its missing parts supplied by reference TRBV14 and TRBJ2-3, is EAGVTQFPSHSVIEKGQTVTLRCDPISGHDNLYWYRRVMGKEIKFLLHFVKESKQDESGMPNNRFLAERTGGTYSTLKVQPAELEDSGVYFCASSQRGGSTDTQYFGPGTRLTVL.

This clonotype occurred many times. V gene TRBV12-3 or TRBV12-4 combines with J gene TRBJ1-1; no firm D call. This CDR3 region has 13 residues. Trimming shortened V by 1 base and J by 2 bases, and 5 bases separated the two germline ends. For the CDR3, the DNA is TGTGCCAGCAGTTTAGTGCTTAACACTGAAGCTTTCTTT. It translates to CASSLVLNTEAFF.